A single TCR beta chain is shown here with its context. What it recognizes is unknown. CDR1 is SNHLY, CDR2 FYNNEI, per germline. The CDR3 is 15 residues long. V lost 1 base, J lost 4 bases, and 11 bases lay in between. With the ViraFEST assay, the study expanded antigen-specific CD4+ T cells using viral peptide pools, then sequenced them. Cells that had been cultured for less than eleven days were the source of isolated CD4+ T cells. Vaccine recipients, nucleocapsid antibody negative, had no prior SARS-CoV-2 infection. Data came from immunoSEQ multiplex PCR; TCRdb stores just in-frame clones and leaves some out. The profile shows 30,000 to 45,000 clones, around 67% of them singletons. This specimen comes from a study of vaccination effects on CD4 cells after COVID-19.

The chain joins TRBV2 to TRBJ1-5; the D is unclear. The sample consisted of CD4+ T cells from PBMCs cultured with SARS-CoV-2 spike peptides, taken before COVID-19 vaccination. The TCR was taken from a human donor who received a COVID-19 vaccine. The CDR3 protein is CASSEGWVGNQPQHF. Here the CDR3 DNA reads TGTGCCAGCAGTGAAGGTTGGGTAGGGAATCAGCCCCAGCATTTT. Using reference TRBV2 and TRBJ1-5 for the parts outside the CDR3, the full variable domain is EPEVTQTPSHQVTQMGQEVILRCVPISNHLYFYWYRQILGQKVEFLVSFYNNEISEKSEIFDDQFSVERPDGSNFTLKIRSTKLEDSAMYFCASSEGWVGNQPQHFGDGTRLSIL.